Sequencing of this T cell receptor (beta chain) was carried out in a study of T-cell reconstitution after alpha-beta-depleted transplantation in children. Unmatched junction bases numbered 5, after V lost 0 bases and J lost 4 bases. The CDR3 sequence is 15 residues long. The germline V gene has CDR1 LGHNA and CDR2 YNFKEQ. Construction of the TCRbeta library involved unique molecular identifiers. Via MiXCR, TCRdb re-called the PCR reads, giving one row per CDR3 protein. The sample yields 400,000 to 500,000 distinct CDR3 sequences, about a tenth seen once. V gene TRBV4-2 combines with J gene TRBJ2-7; 8 nucleotides align to TRBD1. This specimen was PBMCs from the stem cell graft donor, taken from the stem cell graft. This receptor was taken from a human donor who donated a stem cell graft to a child with acute myeloid leukemia. This chain's CDR3 is CASSQDPGGIYEQYF. The CDR3, as DNA: TGTGCCAGCAGCCAAGATCCAGGGGGCATATACGAGCAGTACTTC.